The 3 T cell receptor beta chains below all came from one sample that was sequenced in a study of cytomegalovirus exposure and HLA in healthy donors (dated by TCRdb to the late 2010s). The library came from the immunoSEQ multiplex PCR assay. A mixture of 60 forward primers for TCR Vbeta segments and 13 reverse primers for TCR Jbeta segments was used in the multiplex PCR. In TCRdb, the immuneACCESS table is reduced to in-frame sequences with V and J assigned. These tables do not hold every clone; where another copy was compared, an unresolved V gene accounts for under half, and the others remain unexplained. This sample lists 96,000 or so clones; 65% to 75% were detected once. The ten largest account for roughly 3% of the sample. Sequencing was carried out using PBMCs. The receptors originated from a female donor in good health and CMV-seropositive.

The chain has TRBV6-5 and TRBJ1-2; possibly TRBD1 for D (6 bases). Germline-derived CDR1 and CDR2 are MNHEY and SVGAGI. This CDR3 has 13 residues. Deletions cut 8 bases from V and 8 bases from J, with 18 bases between. CDR3: CASLSLNRAGYTF. The CDR3, as DNA: TGTGCCAGCCTATCCTTAAACAGGGCGGGCTACACCTTC.

This sequence joins TRBV11-2 and TRBJ1-2, with D perhaps matching TRBD1 (5 bases). Germline V gives CDR1 SGHAT, CDR2 FQNNGV. This CDR3 has 14 residues. The V end lost 5 bases, the J end lost 7 bases, and 17 bases lay between the germline ends. CDR3 in amino acids: CASSQRAGIPGYTF. CDR3 coding DNA: TGTGCCAGCAGCCAACGGGCAGGGATTCCTGGCTACACCTTC.

This clone was counted once. This chain links TRBV9 with TRBJ1-1; 8 nucleotides match TRBD1. V lost 3 bases and J lost 1; bases outside the gene matches: 2. This CDR3 spans 14 amino acids. The germline V gene encodes CDR1 SGDLS and CDR2 YYNGEE. CDR3 sequence: CASSGTGTNTEAFF. The DNA for the CDR3 is TGTGCCAGCAGCGGGACAGGGACGAACACTGAAGCTTTCTTT.